The source of this TCR beta chain is a study of control samples from healthy donors and cancer patients. V was trimmed by 5 bases and J by 2 bases, leaving 12 bases between them. CDR1 and CDR2 from the germline V gene are LGHDT and YNNKEL (reference sequence). CDR3 size: 14 residues. TCRdb's copy holds only in-frame clones and misses some; the assay was immunoSEQ multiplex PCR. This table holds roughly 81,000 clones, approximately 80% found once. The sequencing input was PBMCs. This clonotype originated in a man aged 60-69 years with head and neck cancer. The chain joins TRBV3-1 (or the pseudogene TRBV3-2) to TRBJ1-1, with D perhaps TRBD1 (6 bases). The CDR3 spells CASSSAGQNTEAFF. The DNA for the CDR3 is TGTGCCAGCAGCTCAGCGGGACAAAACACTGAAGCTTTCTTT.